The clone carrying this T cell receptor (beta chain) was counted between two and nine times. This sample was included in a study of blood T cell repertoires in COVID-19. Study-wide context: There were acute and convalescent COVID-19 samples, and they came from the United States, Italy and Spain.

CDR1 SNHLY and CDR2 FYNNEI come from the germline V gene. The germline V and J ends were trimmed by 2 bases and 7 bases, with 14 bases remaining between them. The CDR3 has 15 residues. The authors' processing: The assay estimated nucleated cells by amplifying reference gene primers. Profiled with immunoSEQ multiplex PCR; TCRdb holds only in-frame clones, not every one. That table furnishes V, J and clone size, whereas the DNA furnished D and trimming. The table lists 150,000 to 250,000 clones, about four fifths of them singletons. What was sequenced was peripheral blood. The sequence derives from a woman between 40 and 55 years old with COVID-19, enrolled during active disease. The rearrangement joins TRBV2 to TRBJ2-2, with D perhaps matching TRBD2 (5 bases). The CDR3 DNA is TGTGCCAGCAGTGAAAGAGGGTTAGGGTTCGGGGAGCTGTTTTTT. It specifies CASSERGLGFGELFF.